The clone carrying this T cell receptor (beta chain) was seen a handful of times. Its antigen remains unknown. TCRdb passed the 5' RACE reads through MiXCR, listing each CDR3 protein once. Here the sample spans roughly 50,000 distinct CDR3 sequences, roughly 15% being singletons. Whole-study results and caveats: The larger-cohort validation was restricted to a single TCR beta V-J rearrangement rather than whole repertoires.

The V segment lost 4 bases and the J segment 3 bases; nucleotides outside the gene matches: 7. This CDR3 is 15 amino acids long. Looked up from germline, CDR1 is SGHTA and CDR2 is FQGTGA. This clonotype originated in a female donor with breast cancer. The chain recombines TRBV7-3 with TRBJ1-2; TRBD1 aligns across 8 bases. Input material: naive CD4+ T cells sorted from blood. Specified subset: naive CD4+ T cells, CD4+CD45RA+CD25-. CDR3 protein: CASSSRTGSDYGYTF. DNA of the CDR3: TGTGCCAGCAGCTCCCGGACAGGGTCGGACTATGGCTACACCTTC.